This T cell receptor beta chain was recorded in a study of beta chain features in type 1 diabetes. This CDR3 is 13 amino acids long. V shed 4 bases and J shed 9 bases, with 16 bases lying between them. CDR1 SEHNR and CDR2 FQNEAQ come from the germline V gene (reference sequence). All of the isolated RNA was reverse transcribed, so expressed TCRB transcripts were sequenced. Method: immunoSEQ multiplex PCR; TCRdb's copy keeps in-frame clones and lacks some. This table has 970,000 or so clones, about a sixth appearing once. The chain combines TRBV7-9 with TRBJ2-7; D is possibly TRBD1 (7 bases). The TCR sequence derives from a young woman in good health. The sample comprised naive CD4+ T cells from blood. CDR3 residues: CASSYGGTGVQYF. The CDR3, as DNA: TGTGCCAGCAGCTACGGGGGCACAGGGGTGCAGTACTTC. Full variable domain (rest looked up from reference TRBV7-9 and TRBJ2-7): DTGVSQNPRHKITKRGQNVTFRCDPISEHNRLYWYRQTLGQGPEFLTYFQNEAQLEKSRLLSDRFSAERPKGSFSTLEIQRTEQGDSAMYLCASSYGGTGVQYFGPGTRLTVT.